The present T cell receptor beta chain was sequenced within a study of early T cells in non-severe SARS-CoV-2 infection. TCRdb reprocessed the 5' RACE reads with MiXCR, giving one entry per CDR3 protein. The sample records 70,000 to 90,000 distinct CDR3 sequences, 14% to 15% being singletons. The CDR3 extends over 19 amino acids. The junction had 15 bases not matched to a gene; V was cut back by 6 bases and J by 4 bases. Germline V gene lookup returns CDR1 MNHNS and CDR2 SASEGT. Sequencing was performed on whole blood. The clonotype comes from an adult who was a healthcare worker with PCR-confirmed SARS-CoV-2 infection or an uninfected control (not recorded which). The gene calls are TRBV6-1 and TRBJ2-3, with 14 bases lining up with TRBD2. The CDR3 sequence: CASRALSGLAGVGADTQYF. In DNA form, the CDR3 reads TGTGCCAGCAGAGCCTTATCGGGACTAGCGGGAGTCGGGGCAGATACGCAGTATTTT.